Below, one T cell receptor beta chain is given with its context. There is no known antigen for this receptor. Mismatch with germline at one junction end may stem from a read error. Library preparation was by the immunoSEQ multiplex PCR assay. Held by TCRdb, this immuneACCESS table contains in-frame sequences only and omits some clones. Under half of the omission traces to an unresolved V gene where checked; the cause of the rest is unknown. The sample table holds under 75,000 clones, of which around 90% were seen once. 2.3% of the sample belongs to the ten largest clones. The data were taken from a study of T cell changes during pregnancy in multiple sclerosis (dated by TCRdb to about 2019). For context, the study as a whole: The study looked at changes in the T cell repertoire across pregnancy in women with multiple sclerosis.

Reading the germline V gene gives CDR1 SGHRS and CDR2 YFSETQ. CDR3 length: 14 amino acids, cysteine to phenylalanine. The retained sequence is limited to the CDR3, 42 bases, with the frame set at the first base. Here the chain combines TRBV5-1 and TRBJ2-3; the D gene is not confidently resolved. This sequence was found in a female donor with multiple sclerosis, enrolled in a pregnancy study. Specimen: peripheral blood, collected in the first trimester of pregnancy. The CDR3 region has the sequence CASSLFSFKDSQYF. Here is the DNA: TGCGCCAGCAGCTTGTTTAGTTTTAAAGATTCGCAGTATTTT.